Below, 29 T cell receptor beta chains from the same sample are listed, as sequenced in a study of CD8 T cells in ankylosing spondylitis. These receptors have no known antigen. Study outcomes and limitations: About eight highly homologous variants made up a TCR beta motif that seemed to typify ankylosing spondylitis blood.

TCRdb re-called the 5' RACE reads with MiXCR, one entry per CDR3 protein. The sample consists of about 800,000 distinct CDR3 sequences, around 11% of them appearing once. The sequencing sample was made of blood, either unsorted or a sorted T cell fraction (not recorded which). Every receptor here comes from a male donor with ankylosing spondylitis.

This clonotype was observed a few times. The chain employs TRBV20-1 and TRBJ2-1; D is ambiguous. From germline, CDR1 is DFQATT and CDR2 SNEGSKA (reference sequence). The CDR3 is 14 amino acids. Trimming stripped 2 bases from V and 0 bases from J, with 8 bases between. The CDR3 DNA sequence: TGCAGTGCTAGAAGCCCTCACTCCTACAATGAGCAGTTCTTC. Protein: CSARSPHSYNEQFF.

J is TRBJ2-3 and V is TRBV6-5, with D perhaps TRBD2 (5 bases). CDR3 length equals 16 residues. V lost 2 bases and J 8 bases, leaving 20 bases between the germline ends. Germline V gene data show CDR1 as MNHEY and CDR2 as SVGAGI. The CDR3 region has the DNA TGTGCCAGCAGTTACCAACTAGGCCTAGCTGGAGCTACGCAGTATTTT. Translation gives CASSYQLGLAGATQYF.

In its sample, this clonotype was seen many times. The V and J genes are TRBV27 and TRBJ1-5; no firm D call. Trimming took 10 bases from V and 3 from J, leaving 13 bases between them. Per germline, CDR1 MNHEY and CDR2 SMNVEV (reference sequence). This CDR3 spans 13 amino acids. The CDR3 sequence is CAIKSDLNQPQHF. CDR3 coding DNA: TGTGCCATCAAAAGCGACCTCAATCAGCCCCAGCATTTT.

This clonotype was observed many times. The chain carries TRBV10-3 and TRBJ2-5; 11 positions agree with TRBD2. Germline values: CDR1 ENHRY, CDR2 SYGVKD. The CDR3 is 18 residues long. The J segment lost 5 bases and the V segment lost 1 base, leaving 12 bases of the junction unmatched. CDR3 in DNA: TGTGCCATCAGTGAGTTGGCTAGCGGGAGGTCGCGGCGGGAGACCCAGTACTTC. Translated: CAISELASGRSRRETQYF.

V and J are TRBV12-3 or TRBV12-4 and TRBJ1-3, with 7 bases matching TRBD1. V trimming: 6 bases; J trimming: 2 bases; junction bases outside the gene matches: 7. CDR3 size: 15 residues. CDR3 in DNA: TGTGCCAGCAGAAGACAGGGAGTGACTGGAAACACCATATATTTT. Translated, it gives CASRRQGVTGNTIYF.

This chain uses TRBV11-2 with TRBJ2-5; TRBD2 matches at 7 bases. CDR3 length: 13 residues. CDR1 is SGHAT and CDR2 is FQNNGV in the germline V gene. After removal of 6 bases from V and 3 bases from J, the junction contained 4 bases not matched to a gene. The CDR3 sequence is CASRASGKETQYF. Written as DNA, the CDR3 is TGTGCCAGCAGAGCCAGCGGGAAAGAGACCCAGTACTTC.

This clonotype was observed at least ten times. The V call is TRBV15, the J call TRBJ1-2; possible D gene TRBD1, 5 bases. Germline CDR1 reads LNHNV; CDR2 reads YYDKDF (reference sequence). The CDR3 runs to 15 residues. The V end lost 3 bases, the J end lost 7 bases, and 18 bases lay between the germline ends. CDR3 in DNA: TGTGCCACCAGCAGTCTCGGACAAGGAAGGAGTGGCTACACCTTC. This sequence encodes CATSSLGQGRSGYTF.

This clonotype was found a few times. The chain joins TRBV25-1 to TRBJ2-3; 7 nucleotides line up with TRBD2. Per the germline V gene, CDR1 is MGHDK and CDR2 is SYGVNS. The V segment lost 4 bases and the J segment 4 bases; nucleotides outside the gene matches: 5. This CDR3 contains 14 residues. The CDR3 nucleotides read TGTGCCAGCAGTGGTGTAGGGAGGGCAGATACGCAGTATTTT. Amino acids: CASSGVGRADTQYF.

This chain links TRBV19 with TRBJ1-5; D is unclear. The length of the CDR3 is 13 residues. V lost 3 bases and J lost 7, with 10 bases in between. Germline CDR1 LNHDA, CDR2 SQIVND (reference sequence). The DNA for the CDR3 is TGTGCCAGTAGTATCCATTCGGGGCAGCCCCAGCATTTT. Protein product: CASSIHSGQPQHF.

This clonotype has at least ten counts. The chain is built from TRBV7-2 and TRBJ2-5; weak D call: TRBD2 (6 bases). This CDR3 is 14 amino acids long. V was shortened by 6 bases and J by 5 bases, with 16 bases between the two germline ends. Germline V gene data show CDR1 as SGHTA and CDR2 as FQGNSA. The CDR3 sequence is CASSLRGSEETQYF. In DNA, the CDR3 is TGTGCCAGCAGTTTACGGGGGTCCGAGGAGACCCAGTACTTC.

The chain joins TRBV28 to TRBJ2-4, with D possibly matching TRBD2 (5 bases). The V gene's germline CDR1 is MDHEN and CDR2 SYDVKM. The CDR3 loop spans 14 amino acids. With 4 bases removed from V and 9 bases from J, the gap between germline ends came to 16 bases. CDR3 bases: TGTGCCAGCAGTTCGATGGCGAGAGGAGGCATTCAGTACTTC. This gives the protein CASSSMARGGIQYF.

The chain couples TRBV9 to TRBJ2-5; TRBD1 agrees at 9 bases. The ends lost 4 bases at V and 5 bases at J; junction bases unmatched: 9. The CDR3 has 15 amino acids. Germline CDR1 and CDR2: SGDLS and YYNGEE. The CDR3: CASSPRDRARETQYF. DNA of the CDR3: TGTGCCAGCAGCCCCCGGGACAGGGCACGGGAGACCCAGTACTTC.

A few counts support this clonotype. The chain carries TRBV7-2 and TRBJ1-3; 8 bases align to TRBD1. With 1 base clipped from V and 9 bases from J, the junction kept 8 bases outside the gene matches. The length of the CDR3 is 15 residues. In germline, CDR1 is SGHTA, CDR2 FQGNSA. This CDR3 is CASSLVGGQDGTIYF. The CDR3, as DNA: TGTGCCAGCAGCTTAGTAGGGGGACAGGACGGCACCATATATTTT.

For this clonotype: An end of the junction differs from the germline gene, which may be a read error. The genes are TRBV5-5 and TRBJ2-1; D is unclear. The CDR3 contains 12 residues. The germline gives CDR1 SGHKS, CDR2 YYEKEE (reference sequence). The CDR3 reads CASSLGARLPLF. In nucleotides, the CDR3 is TGTGCCAGCAGCTTGGGGGCCAGGCTACCTCTCTTC.

The chain recombines TRBV20-1 with TRBJ2-2, with unresolved D. The CDR3 extends over 12 amino acids. The germline CDR1 and CDR2 sequences are DFQATT and SNEGSKA (reference sequence). Trimming shortened V by 4 bases and J by 6 bases, and 9 bases separated the two germline ends. The CDR3 sequence is CSANPFPGELFF. The DNA for the CDR3 is TGCAGTGCTAACCCATTCCCCGGGGAGCTGTTTTTT.

This clonotype was counted at least ten times. The chain combines TRBV12-3 or TRBV12-4 with TRBJ1-1; 7 bases are shared with TRBD1. The CDR3 is 15 amino acids. V lost 4 bases and J lost 0; bases outside the gene matches: 5. The CDR3 sequence is CASSYGGTVNTEAFF. The DNA for the CDR3 is TGTGCCAGCAGTTACGGAGGGACAGTGAACACTGAAGCTTTCTTT.

A few counts support this clonotype. The CDR3 protein is CASSYSRSVQYF. Written as DNA, the CDR3 is TGTGCCAGCAGTTACTCGAGGAGCGTCCAGTACTTC. V usage is TRBV6-2 or TRBV6-3 and J usage is TRBJ2-5; no clear D. Trimming removed 0 bases from V and 10 bases from J, with 9 bases in between. The CDR3 contains 12 residues. Per germline, CDR1 MNHEY and CDR2 SVGEGT.

This clonotype showed up many times. The rearrangement joins TRBV6-1 to TRBJ2-3, with unresolved D. CDR1 and CDR2 (germline): MNHNS, SASEGT. The CDR3 runs to 13 residues. Trimming removed 6 bases at V and 1 base at J, with 8 bases between. CDR3 amino acids: CASSRAGTDTQYF. CDR3 bases: TGTGCCAGCAGCCGGGCGGGCACAGATACGCAGTATTTT.

The V and J genes are TRBV10-3 and TRBJ2-3; the D gene is possibly TRBD1 (5 bases). There are 13 residues in the CDR3. Trimming took off 8 bases at V and 2 bases at J, with 11 bases between the two ends. Germline V gene data show CDR1 as ENHRY and CDR2 as SYGVKD. The CDR3 DNA reads as TGTGCCATCGGCAGGGCTGACACAGATACGCAGTATTTT. It yields the protein CAIGRADTDTQYF.

This clonotype was detected a few times. This chain connects TRBV7-9 to TRBJ1-4; D possibly corresponds to TRBD1 (6 bases). This CDR3 contains 15 residues. Germline V gene data show CDR1 as SEHNR and CDR2 as FQNEAQ (reference sequence). Trimming stripped 4 bases from V and 8 bases from J, with 17 bases between. As DNA, the CDR3 is TGTGCCAGCAGCTCGACGGGGGCCGGTAGAGAAAAACTGTTTTTT. As protein: CASSSTGAGREKLFF.

V and J are TRBV5-6 and TRBJ2-2; D gene uncertain. Trimming pared 4 bases from V and 8 bases from J, leaving 9 bases between. Germline values: CDR1 SGHDT, CDR2 YYEEEE. The CDR3 loop spans 12 amino acids. For the CDR3, the DNA is TGTGCCAGCAGCCGGGTATCTGGGGAGCTGTTTTTT. It specifies CASSRVSGELFF.

In this sample, this clonotype turned up a few times. The chain is built from TRBV29-1 and TRBJ1-5; no clear D gene. CDR3 length: 13 amino acids. Per germline, CDR1 SQVTM and CDR2 ANQGSEA. V was cut by 4 bases and J by 4 bases, with 11 bases left in between. The chain's CDR3 is CSVAGGLNQPQHF. Here the CDR3 DNA reads TGCAGCGTTGCGGGAGGGCTGAATCAGCCCCAGCATTTT.

Comment on this clonotype: The germline gene is not matched at one end of the junction; a read error may be the cause. The chain links TRBV7-9 to TRBJ1-2; no clear D gene. The germline V gene encodes CDR1 SEHNR and CDR2 FQNEAQ (reference sequence). The CDR3 totals 11 residues. This CDR3 is CASTSRVPLHF. In DNA form, the CDR3 reads TGTGCCAGCACCTCCCGAGTCCCGCTCCACTTC.

This clonotype occurred a few times. The V gene is TRBV7-2, the J gene TRBJ2-2; D is perhaps TRBD1 or TRBD2 (5 bases each). Germline lookup yields CDR1 SGHTA and CDR2 FQGNSA. The length of the CDR3 is 14 residues. V was pared by 3 bases and J by 7 bases, with 12 bases between. The CDR3 bases are TGTGCCAGCAGCTTTGGTGTGGGACGCGGGGAGCTGTTTTTT. Translated, it gives CASSFGVGRGELFF.

This clonotype was seen more than once but under ten times. The chain recombines TRBV6-2 or TRBV6-3 with TRBJ2-7; no firm D call. The germline V gene has CDR1 MNHEY and CDR2 SVGEGT. CDR3 length equals 13 residues. Trimming took off 6 bases at V and 2 bases at J, with 11 bases between the two ends. Here the CDR3 reads CASSSTQTYEQYF. The CDR3 coding sequence is TGTGCCAGCAGCTCGACACAAACCTACGAGCAGTACTTC.

This clonotype was counted between two and nine times. The rearrangement joins TRBV7-9 to TRBJ2-7, with D maybe TRBD1 (6 bases). The ends were cut back, 5 bases at V and 4 bases at J, with 12 bases in the middle. The CDR3 has 13 residues. Germline V lookup: CDR1 SEHNR, CDR2 FQNEAQ (reference sequence). CDR3 residues: CASSLQGQYEQYF. CDR3 sequence (DNA): TGTGCCAGCAGCCTCCAGGGACAATACGAGCAGTACTTC.

The V gene is TRBV9, the J gene TRBJ2-5, with TRBD2 matching over 7 bases. The CDR3 is made up of 15 amino acids. In germline, CDR1 is SGDLS, CDR2 YYNGEE. V shed 3 bases, J shed 3 bases, and the junction held 8 bases outside the gene matches. The CDR3 sequence is CASSAQAGVEETQYF. CDR3 in DNA: TGTGCCAGCAGCGCTCAGGCGGGAGTGGAAGAGACCCAGTACTTC.

The chain combines TRBV20-1 with TRBJ2-1, with 8 positions matching TRBD2. V was pared by 0 bases and J by 7 bases, with 2 bases of the junction left unmatched. Germline V gene sequence: CDR1 DFQATT, CDR2 SNEGSKA (reference sequence). CDR3 length: 13 amino acids. CDR3 in amino acids: CSARDPGGNEQFF. The CDR3 nucleotides are TGCAGTGCTAGAGATCCGGGGGGGAATGAGCAGTTCTTC.

Ten or more counts support this clonotype. This rearrangement joins TRBV6-5 to TRBJ2-3; D is unclear. The V and J ends lost 2 bases and 9 bases respectively, with 15 bases between them. This CDR3 contains 14 residues. CDR1 and CDR2 from the germline V gene are MNHEY and SVGAGI. The CDR3 region has the DNA TGTGCCAGCAGTTACACCCCCAGCGAGACAACGCAGTATTTT. Its protein product is CASSYTPSETTQYF.